These 19 T cell receptor beta chains originate from one sample sequenced in a study of CD8 T cells in Susac syndrome (dated by TCRdb to between 2019 and 2020). Library generation was performed with the immunoSEQ multiplex PCR assay. RNA was extracted with the RNeasy kit and roughly 0.5 to 1 ug was reverse transcribed using random hexamers. The public reads were run again by TCRdb, first through fastp at Q25 and then through MiXCR, and only productive beta chains were kept. Rows matching on CDR3 protein sequence are summarized as one entry with the most common DNA and genes. The sample table lists fewer than 200,000 distinct CDR3 sequences, approximately 94% of them with a count of one. 0.1% of the sample is in the top ten clones. The specimen was CD4+ T cells from PBMCs. These receptor sequences come from a human donor in good health.

The rearrangement joins TRBV20-1 to TRBJ2-1; possibly TRBD1 for D (8 bases). CDR1 DFQATT and CDR2 SNEGSKA come from the germline V gene (reference sequence). The CDR3 length is 16 residues. V was pared by 6 bases and J by 0 bases, with 18 bases between. As DNA, the CDR3 is TGCAGTGCCAGGACAGGGAGGGGTGGCTCCTACAATGAGCAGTTCTTC. This translates into CSARTGRGGSYNEQFF.

CDR3 amino acids: CAWNFELDRAYGYTF. DNA of the CDR3: TGTGCCTGGAACTTTGAATTGGACAGGGCTTATGGCTACACCTTC. The chain is built from TRBV30 and TRBJ1-2, with TRBD1 matching 8 bases. The V gene end was trimmed by 4 bases and the J gene end by 5 bases; junction bases not matched to a gene: 12. Looked up from germline, CDR1 is GTSNPN and CDR2 is SVGIG (reference sequence). This CDR3 comprises 15 residues.

The CDR3 nucleotides read TGTGCCAGCAGCTTTCGGAGACAGCAATACGAGCAGTACTTC. As protein: CASSFRRQQYEQYF. The chain couples TRBV11-2 to TRBJ2-7; weak D call: TRBD1 (5 bases). This CDR3 has 14 residues. V lost 3 bases to trimming and J lost 4 bases, with 13 bases between them. The germline V gene has CDR1 SGHAT and CDR2 FQNNGV. Complete variable domain (other parts from reference TRBV11-2 and TRBJ2-7): EAGVAQSPRYKIIEKRQSVAFWCNPISGHATLYWYQQILGQGPKLLIQFQNNGVVDDSQLPKDRFSAERLKGVDSTLKIQPAKLEDSAVYLCASSFRRQQYEQYFGPGTRLTVT.

J is TRBJ2-7 and V is TRBV6-1, with D perhaps TRBD2 (5 bases). The germline V gene has CDR1 MNHNS and CDR2 SASEGT. This CDR3 spans 13 amino acids. V was pared by 5 bases and J by 3 bases, with 11 bases between. CDR3 nucleotide sequence: TGTGCCAGCAGTAGCTTGACTAACTACGAGCAGTACTTC. As protein: CASSSLTNYEQYF.

The rearrangement uses TRBV3-1 and TRBJ2-1, with D maybe TRBD1 (5 bases). Germline assignment: CDR1 LGHDT and CDR2 YNNKEL (reference sequence). This CDR3 has 13 residues. Deletions cut 0 bases from V and 10 bases from J, with 10 bases between. The CDR3 nucleotides are TGTGCCAGCAGCCAAGACAGGGCCCGGGAGCAGTTCTTC. This encodes CASSQDRAREQFF.

The gene calls are TRBV27 and TRBJ2-1; tentative D call: TRBD2 (5 bases). Germline V lookup: CDR1 MNHEY, CDR2 SMNVEV (reference sequence). Between the trimmed V and J ends, which lost 4 bases and 3 bases, there was a span of 19 bases. This CDR3 region has 17 residues. CDR3 nucleotide sequence: TGTGCCAGCAGTTCGCGTGGGTCGCTAGCAGTCTACAATGAGCAGTTCTTC. Amino acid sequence: CASSSRGSLAVYNEQFF.

The CDR3 sequence: CASSPTGVAYEQYF. CDR3 sequence (DNA): TGCGCCAGCAGCCCCACAGGGGTGGCCTACGAGCAGTACTTC. The chain recombines TRBV5-1 with TRBJ2-7, with 7 nucleotides matching TRBD1. V lost 4 bases to trimming and J lost 2 bases; unmatched junction nucleotides: 6. Germline V gene data show CDR1 as SGHRS and CDR2 as YFSETQ. The length of the CDR3 is 14 residues.

The rearrangement uses TRBV14 and TRBJ2-7; 10 nucleotides align to TRBD2. In germline, CDR1 is SGHDN, CDR2 FVKESK. This CDR3 is 16 amino acids long. The V gene end was trimmed by 1 base and the J gene end by 3 bases; junction bases not matched to a gene: 6. The CDR3, as DNA: TGTGCCAGCAGCCAAGCCCGACTAGCGGGTTTCTACGAGCAGTACTTC. It is translated as CASSQARLAGFYEQYF.

This clonotype was seen just once. The CDR3 reads CAWVDRENYGYTF. The CDR3 DNA follows: TGTGCCTGGGTGGACAGGGAAAACTATGGCTACACCTTC. This chain links TRBV30 with TRBJ1-2, with 8 bases lining up with TRBD1. Germline CDR1 GTSNPN, CDR2 SVGIG (reference sequence). V lost 5 bases, J lost 2 bases, and 4 bases stayed unmatched. The length of the CDR3 is 13 residues.

The J gene is TRBJ2-7, the V gene TRBV6-5; TRBD2 agrees at 9 bases. With 0 bases clipped from V and 6 bases from J, the junction kept 6 bases outside the gene matches. Germline lookup yields CDR1 MNHEY and CDR2 SVGAGI. This CDR3 has 15 residues. In DNA, the CDR3 is TGTGCCAGCAGTTACTCTGGGCTAGCGGGAATCGAGCAGTACTTC. Its translation is CASSYSGLAGIEQYF.

The gene calls are TRBV4-1 and TRBJ2-1; 8 nucleotides line up with TRBD2. Per the germline V gene, CDR1 is MGHRA and CDR2 is YSYEKL. Unmatched junction bases numbered 13, after V lost 0 bases and J lost 15 bases. CDR3 size: 15 residues. The CDR3 DNA reads TGCGCCAGCAGCCAAGAGGGGACTAGTGAGTTCGTGGTGTTCTTC. It yields the protein CASSQEGTSEFVVFF.

The rearrangement uses TRBV3-1 and TRBJ1-5; D perhaps matches TRBD1 (5 bases). There are 14 residues in the CDR3. The V gene's germline CDR1 is LGHDT and CDR2 YNNKEL (reference sequence). V was cut by 4 bases and J by 9 bases, with 16 bases left in between. The CDR3 here is CASSPTDWGRPQHF. The CDR3 DNA reads as TGTGCCAGCAGCCCCACCGACTGGGGGAGGCCCCAGCATTTT.

The J gene is TRBJ2-1, the V gene TRBV7-9; TRBD1 or TRBD2 may be the D gene (5 bases each). CDR1 SEHNR and CDR2 FQNEAQ come from the germline V gene (reference sequence). V lost 3 bases and J lost 9, with 12 bases in between. CDR3 length: 13 residues. In DNA, the CDR3 is TGTGCCAGCAGCTTCAGCAGGGCGGGTGAGCAGTTCTTC. This sequence encodes CASSFSRAGEQFF.

Notes on this clonotype: Sequence at one end of the junction differs from germline and may be a read error. The chain has TRBV4-2 and TRBJ1-2; possible D gene TRBD1, 6 bases. CDR1 is LGHNA and CDR2 is YNFKEQ in the germline V gene. This CDR3 comprises 14 residues. The CDR3 spells CASSQTQGNYGFTF. The CDR3 nucleotides read TGTGCCAGCAGCCAGACCCAGGGGAACTATGGCTTCACCTTC.

A single count supports this clonotype. This chain uses TRBV20-1 with TRBJ2-1; 8 positions match TRBD1. Trimming took 5 bases from V and 2 from J; bases not matched to a gene: 2. This CDR3 has 13 residues. Germline CDR1 and CDR2: DFQATT and SNEGSKA (reference sequence). The DNA of the CDR3 is TGCAGTGCTGACAGGGGAGCCTACAATGAGCAGTTCTTC. This encodes CSADRGAYNEQFF.

In this sample, this clonotype turned up once. Sequence at one end of the junction differs from germline and may be a read error. The gene calls are TRBV29-1 and TRBJ1-1; D unresolved. The CDR3 extends over 13 amino acids. Per germline, CDR1 SQVTM and CDR2 ANQGSEA. As DNA, the CDR3 is TGCAGCGTTGAAGGAGGATCCGGAACCTCCGCGATCTTT. It codes for CSVEGGSGTSAIF. Drawing the rest from reference TRBV29-1 and TRBJ1-1, the complete variable domain is SAVISQKPSRDICQRGTSLTIQCQVDSQVTMMFWYRQQPGQSLTLIATANQGSEATYESGFVIDKFPISRPNLTFSTLTVSNMSPEDSSIYLCSVEGGSGTSAIFGQGTRLTVV.

V and J are TRBV24-1 and TRBJ1-5; D is uncertain. V was trimmed by 5 bases and J by 6 bases, leaving 13 bases between them. Germline V gene data show CDR1 as KGHDR and CDR2 as SFDVKD. CDR3 size: 14 residues. The CDR3 DNA reads TGTGCCACCAGTGCGGCCAGGTCGGGTCAGCCCCAGCATTTT. It translates to CATSAARSGQPQHF.

This chain uses TRBV15 with TRBJ1-1, with D uncertain. The CDR3 sequence is 15 residues long. V was clipped by 1 base and J by 0 bases, with 9 bases between them. The germline V gene has CDR1 LNHNV and CDR2 YYDKDF (reference sequence). CDR3 sequence reads: CATSRVLGMNTEAFF. In nucleotides, the CDR3 is TGTGCCACCAGCAGAGTTCTGGGGATGAACACTGAAGCTTTCTTT.

The chain recombines TRBV3-1 with TRBJ2-7; TRBD2 agrees at 10 bases. Germline V lookup: CDR1 LGHDT, CDR2 YNNKEL (reference sequence). Trimming cost V 2 bases and J 2 bases; bases outside gene matches: 6. The length of the CDR3 is 16 residues. CDR3 in DNA: TGTGCCAGCAGCCAAATGAGGAGCGGGAGGGCCTACGAGCAGTACTTC. It encodes CASSQMRSGRAYEQYF.